This T cell receptor (beta chain) comes out of a study of T cell repertoires in cytomegalovirus infection. This clonotype was counted a few times. Its antigen is not known. One entry per CDR3 protein, called by TCRdb with MiXCR from the reads. Of 550,000 to 850,000 distinct CDR3 sequences listed, around a third are singletons. Sequencing used cultured PBMCs, obtained from culture after CMV antigen stimulation. The sequence was collected from a human donor in good health (CMV status not recorded). Some clones in this sample may be carry-over from other donors' samples.

CDR3: CASSLPQGAIFHF. The CDR3 DNA reads TGTGCCAGCAGTTTACCACAGGGGGCAATCTTCCACTTT. V is TRBV28 and J is TRBJ1-6; TRBD1 agrees at 9 bases. CDR3 length: 13 amino acids. Germline V gene sequence: CDR1 MDHEN, CDR2 SYDVKM. J was trimmed by 17 bases and V by 2 bases; bases with no gene match: 7. Together with reference TRBV28 and TRBJ1-6, the CDR3 gives the full variable domain: DVKVTQSSRYLVKRTGEKVFLECVQDMDHENMFWYRQDPGLGLRLIYFSYDVKMKEKGDIPEGYSVSREKKERFSLILESASTNQTSMYLCASSLPQGAIFHFGNGTRLTVT.